Presented here are 28 T cell receptor beta chains from one specimen sequenced in a study of cytomegalovirus exposure and HLA in healthy donors. This PCR relied on a set of 60 Vbeta primers and 13 Jbeta primers. Profiled with immunoSEQ multiplex PCR; TCRdb holds only in-frame clones, not every one. The sample has just over 150,000 clones, approximately 82% seen once. Sequenced material: PBMCs. These receptors were taken from a middle-aged man in good health and CMV-seropositive.

Comment on this clone: The sample contains more than one DNA sequence encoding this CDR3. The CDR3 loop reads CASSSDRDQETQYF. Written as DNA, the CDR3 is TGTGCCAGCAGCTCGGACAGGGATCAAGAGACCCAGTACTTC. This chain uses TRBV7-9 with TRBJ2-5; 8 bases match TRBD1. The CDR3 has 14 residues. V was clipped by 4 bases and J by 2 bases; unmatched bases: 3. Germline assignment: CDR1 SEHNR and CDR2 FQNEAQ (reference sequence).

The chain is built from TRBV10-3 and TRBJ2-7; 9 bases match TRBD2. V was pared by 0 bases and J by 3 bases, with 6 bases of the junction left unmatched. The CDR3 totals 16 residues. Germline V gives CDR1 ENHRY, CDR2 SYGVKD. The CDR3 coding sequence is TGTGCCATCAGTGAGTCGAGAAGCGGGGGGATCTACGAGCAGTACTTC. Translation gives CAISESRSGGIYEQYF.

The chain uses TRBV14 and TRBJ2-2; 8 bases are shared with TRBD1. With 3 bases clipped from V and 4 bases from J, the junction kept 4 bases outside the gene matches. The CDR3 is 15 amino acids. Germline-derived CDR1 and CDR2 are SGHDN and FVKESK. The CDR3 DNA reads as TGTGCCAGCAGCCAGTCAGGGGGCGTCACCGGGGAGCTGTTTTTT. It yields the protein CASSQSGGVTGELFF.

V is TRBV7-8 and J is TRBJ2-3; D possibly corresponds to TRBD1 (6 bases). CDR3 size: 15 residues. Germline assignment: CDR1 SGHVS and CDR2 FQNEAQ. Trimming cost V 5 bases and J 7 bases, with 19 bases left between them. CDR3 bases: TGTGCCAGCAGCACATCTATCGCGAGGGGGAATACGCAGTATTTT. Amino acid sequence: CASSTSIARGNTQYF. Variable domain in full (rest from reference TRBV7-8 and TRBJ2-3): GAGVSQSPRYKVAKRGQDVALRCDPISGHVSLFWYQQALGQGPEFLTYFQNEAQLDKSGLPSDRFFAERPEGSVSTLKIQRTQQEDSAVYLCASSTSIARGNTQYFGPGTRLTVL.

In this sample, this clone turned up a few times. The J gene is TRBJ2-3, the V gene TRBV2, with 10 bases matching TRBD2. Germline values: CDR1 SNHLY, CDR2 FYNNEI. This CDR3 comprises 15 residues. The ends lost 7 bases at V and 3 bases at J; junction bases unmatched: 7. The CDR3 sequence is CASTGAGGVTDTQYF. The DNA of the CDR3 is TGTGCCAGCACCGGAGCGGGAGGGGTTACAGATACGCAGTATTTT.

The chain employs TRBV7-6 and TRBJ2-1; 7 bases are shared with TRBD2. Trimming cost V 3 bases and J 4 bases; bases outside gene matches: 6. Germline lookup yields CDR1 SGHVS and CDR2 FNYEAQ. CDR3 length: 15 residues. The CDR3 protein is CASSFVREGYNEQFF. The CDR3, as DNA: TGTGCCAGCAGCTTTGTGAGGGAGGGATACAATGAGCAGTTCTTC.

This chain links TRBV7-9 with TRBJ2-2; TRBD2 agrees at 8 bases. The V gene's germline CDR1 is SEHNR and CDR2 FQNEAQ (reference sequence). The V gene end was trimmed by 5 bases and the J gene end by 3 bases; junction bases not matched to a gene: 11. This CDR3 region has 17 residues. This chain's CDR3 is CASSPPQREPDTGELFF. The CDR3 DNA sequence: TGTGCCAGCAGCCCCCCTCAGCGGGAGCCCGACACCGGGGAGCTGTTTTTT. The whole variable domain, remainder taken from reference TRBV7-9 and TRBJ2-2, is DTGVSQNPRHKITKRGQNVTFRCDPISEHNRLYWYRQTLGQGPEFLTYFQNEAQLEKSRLLSDRFSAERPKGSFSTLEIQRTEQGDSAMYLCASSPPQREPDTGELFFGEGSRLTVL.

The chain links TRBV27 to TRBJ2-2; 8 nucleotides agree with TRBD2. J gave up 6 bases and V 7 bases, and 7 bases lay outside the gene matches. This CDR3 comprises 14 residues. Germline CDR1 and CDR2: MNHEY and SMNVEV (reference sequence). The CDR3 DNA reads as TGTGCCAGCAACCCGGGGGGGAGGGCCGGGGAGCTGTTTTTT. Translated: CASNPGGRAGELFF.

The chain recombines TRBV4-1 with TRBJ2-5; 8 bases fit TRBD2. CDR3 size: 16 residues. V was pared by 0 bases and J by 1 base, with 4 bases of the junction left unmatched. Germline loops: CDR1 MGHRA, CDR2 YSYEKL. The CDR3 is CASSQELAGLQETQYF. CDR3 nucleotides: TGCGCCAGCAGCCAAGAGCTAGCGGGCCTCCAAGAGACCCAGTACTTC.

This sequence joins TRBV27 and TRBJ1-6, with 7 bases fitting TRBD1. There are 16 residues in the CDR3. Germline trimming cut 4 bases from V and 5 bases from J; bases unmatched to any gene: 8. Germline lookup yields CDR1 MNHEY and CDR2 SMNVEV (reference sequence). CDR3 DNA: TGTGCCAGCAGTTCCCAACAGGGGCGCGATAATTCACCCCTCCACTTT. This sequence encodes CASSSQQGRDNSPLHF.

The chain is built from TRBV7-2 and TRBJ2-1; D possibly corresponds to TRBD2 (6 bases). Per germline, CDR1 SGHTA and CDR2 FQGNSA. There are 15 residues in the CDR3. V lost 3 bases and J lost 6, with 15 bases in between. CDR3 amino acids: CASSLETTSSNEQFF. CDR3 bases: TGTGCCAGCAGCTTGGAGACCACTAGCTCCAATGAGCAGTTCTTC.

The chain employs TRBV6-1 and TRBJ1-3; 7 bases are a match to TRBD1. Germline loops: CDR1 MNHNS, CDR2 SASEGT. V lost 3 bases to trimming and J lost 2 bases; unmatched junction nucleotides: 1. This CDR3 comprises 14 residues. For the CDR3, the DNA is TGTGCCAGCAGTGAGAGGGGGCCTGGAAACACCATATATTTT. Translating it yields CASSERGPGNTIYF.

Here the CDR3 reads CASSPAGGPGGTDTQYF. The CDR3 DNA sequence: TGTGCCAGCTCACCTGCGGGAGGGCCCGGTGGCACAGATACGCAGTATTTT. The rearrangement uses TRBV18 and TRBJ2-3; TRBD2 matches at 9 bases. CDR3 size: 17 residues. V was pared by 3 bases and J by 1 base, with 8 bases of the junction left unmatched. Germline V CDR1 and CDR2: KGHSH, LQKENI.

The genes are TRBV6-5 and TRBJ1-5; weak D call: TRBD1 (6 bases). The ends were cut back, 0 bases at V and 8 bases at J, with 14 bases in the middle. Per germline, CDR1 MNHEY and CDR2 SVGAGI. The length of the CDR3 is 15 residues. This chain's CDR3 is CASSYSRWGGKPQHF. The CDR3, as DNA: TGTGCCAGCAGTTACTCGAGGTGGGGGGGCAAGCCCCAGCATTTT.

The chain carries TRBV25-1 and TRBJ2-3; TRBD2 matches 11 bases. Looked up from germline, CDR1 is MGHDK and CDR2 is SYGVNS. The CDR3 runs to 15 residues. Trimming cost V 5 bases and J 2 bases; bases outside gene matches: 3. This CDR3 reads CASSYSGRDTDTQYF. CDR3 bases: TGTGCCAGCAGTTATAGCGGGAGGGACACAGATACGCAGTATTTT.

This clone was seen a handful of times. The V gene is TRBV9, the J gene TRBJ2-5; D is unresolved. The germline V gene encodes CDR1 SGDLS and CDR2 YYNGEE. CDR3 length: 14 residues. V lost 6 bases and J lost 0, with 12 bases in between. The chain's CDR3 is CASTPDGDQETQYF. CDR3 bases: TGTGCCAGCACCCCTGACGGAGACCAAGAGACCCAGTACTTC.

This chain joins TRBV14 and TRBJ2-1, with 8 bases matching TRBD1. Germline V gives CDR1 SGHDN, CDR2 FVKESK. This CDR3 comprises 14 residues. J was trimmed by 9 bases and V by 0 bases; bases with no gene match: 4. The CDR3 here is CASSQDLTGVEQFF. CDR3 coding DNA: TGTGCCAGCAGCCAAGATCTGACAGGGGTTGAGCAGTTCTTC.

The CDR3 region is CASSIGGTSGYNIGDTQYF. The CDR3, as DNA: TGTGCCAGTAGTATAGGCGGGACTAGCGGGTACAATATCGGGGATACGCAGTATTTT. The J gene is TRBJ2-3, the V gene TRBV19, with 12 bases that match TRBD2. This CDR3 spans 19 amino acids. Germline CDR1 reads LNHDA; CDR2 reads SQIVND (reference sequence). The trim removed 1 base at V and 6 bases at J, leaving 14 bases unmatched. Full variable domain (outside the CDR3, taken from reference TRBV19 and TRBJ2-3): DGGITQSPKYLFRKEGQNVTLSCEQNLNHDAMYWYRQDPGQGLRLIYYSQIVNDFQKGDIAEGYSVSREKKESFPLTVTSAQKNPTAFYLCASSIGGTSGYNIGDTQYFGPGTRLTVL.

V is TRBV11-3 and J is TRBJ2-2, with D tentatively TRBD1 (6 bases). Germline CDR1 SGHNT, CDR2 YENEEA. V was pared by 4 bases and J by 1 base, with 10 bases between. The CDR3 has 15 amino acids. The CDR3 reads CASSSNRENTGELFF. For the CDR3, the DNA is TGTGCCAGCAGCTCGAACAGGGAGAACACCGGGGAGCTGTTTTTT.

A few counts support this clone. The chain is built from TRBV20-1 and TRBJ2-1, with 9 bases matching TRBD1. The CDR3 loop spans 11 amino acids. Looked up from germline, CDR1 is DFQATT and CDR2 is SNEGSKA (reference sequence). V lost 5 bases and J lost 15; bases outside the gene matches: 8. DNA of the CDR3: TGCAGTGCTGGGACAGGGCTAGTACCGTTCTTC. Its protein is CSAGTGLVPFF.

The chain links TRBV7-3 to TRBJ2-3, with TRBD2 matching 9 bases. The CDR3 is 16 amino acids. Trimming cost V 5 bases and J 1 base; bases outside gene matches: 7. CDR1 and CDR2 (germline): SGHTA, FQGTGA. In DNA form, the CDR3 reads TGTGCCAGCAGCCCCAGGGTAGCGGGGGGCACAGATACGCAGTATTTT. Its translation is CASSPRVAGGTDTQYF.

The CDR3 coding sequence is TGTGCCAGCTCACCAAGGGGAGGACAGGGGAGTCTGAATTCACCCCTCCACTTT. This codes for CASSPRGGQGSLNSPLHF. J is TRBJ1-6 and V is TRBV18; TRBD1 matches at 9 bases. Trimming at V came to 2 bases and at J to 7 bases, leaving 12 bases not matched to a gene. Germline assignment: CDR1 KGHSH and CDR2 LQKENI. The CDR3 has 18 residues.

The CDR3 bases are TGTGCCAGCAGCTTAAGTACAGGGCGGAACACTGAAGCTTTCTTT. The encoded protein is CASSLSTGRNTEAFF. The rearrangement links TRBV5-4 to TRBJ1-1; tentatively, D is TRBD1 (6 bases). The germline V gene has CDR1 SGHNT and CDR2 YYREEE (reference sequence). The CDR3 loop spans 15 amino acids. Trimming took off 2 bases at V and 1 base at J, with 12 bases between the two ends.

The chain combines TRBV7-2 with TRBJ2-7; D uncertain. The CDR3 totals 16 residues. V was pared by 1 base and J by 4 bases, with 17 bases between. Germline CDR1 is SGHTA and CDR2 is FQGNSA. The CDR3 sequence is CASSLVGRPLVYEQYF. CDR3 DNA: TGTGCCAGCAGCTTAGTGGGCCGCCCATTGGTGTACGAGCAGTACTTC.

V usage is TRBV30 and J usage is TRBJ2-1; tentative D call: TRBD2 (6 bases). The CDR3 runs 14 residues. The germline CDR1 and CDR2 sequences are GTSNPN and SVGIG (reference sequence). Trimming took off 0 bases at V and 3 bases at J, with 9 bases between the two ends. This CDR3 is CAWSVPGDYNEQFF. In DNA form, the CDR3 reads TGTGCCTGGAGTGTACCGGGGGACTACAATGAGCAGTTCTTC.

The rearrangement links TRBV6-5 to TRBJ2-7; 12 bases fit TRBD2. The CDR3 is 14 amino acids. Germline loops: CDR1 MNHEY, CDR2 SVGAGI. The V and J ends lost 6 bases and 7 bases, in that order; junction bases with no gene match: 7. CDR3 in amino acids: CASRSSGRAGEQYV. CDR3 nucleotide sequence: TGTGCCAGCAGGTCTAGCGGGAGGGCCGGAGAGCAGTACGTC.

The V call is TRBV9, the J call TRBJ2-2; D not resolved. V gave up 2 bases and J gave up 0 bases, with 5 bases separating them. CDR3 length equals 14 residues. Germline V lookup: CDR1 SGDLS, CDR2 YYNGEE. CDR3 sequence reads: CASSVTSNTGELFF. As DNA, the CDR3 is TGTGCCAGCAGCGTGACTTCGAACACCGGGGAGCTGTTTTTT.

The CDR3 DNA is TGTGCCAGCAGCTTCCTCGGGGGGGCAGAGACCCAGTACTTC. Amino acid sequence: CASSFLGGAETQYF. This chain joins TRBV11-2 and TRBJ2-5; 8 nucleotides match TRBD2. Germline V CDR1 and CDR2: SGHAT, FQNNGV. The CDR3 spans 14 residues. J lost 4 bases, V lost 3 bases, and 4 bases had no gene match. The full variable domain, completed using reference TRBV11-2 and TRBJ2-5, is EAGVAQSPRYKIIEKRQSVAFWCNPISGHATLYWYQQILGQGPKLLIQFQNNGVVDDSQLPKDRFSAERLKGVDSTLKIQPAKLEDSAVYLCASSFLGGAETQYFGPGTRLLVL.